This T cell receptor beta chain emerged from a study of cytomegalovirus exposure and HLA in healthy donors. Overall study results and limits: Immune exposure was documented only through CMV serostatus. When the data were analyzed later, several of the most significant clusters appeared to be linked to common viral pathogens. Cytomegalovirus association was assigned to some 160 TCR beta chains.

As to this clone: Antigen: not known.

CDR1 is SGHTA, CDR2 FQGNSA, per germline. The length of the CDR3 is 16 residues. V was shortened by 3 bases and J by 1 base, with 16 bases between the two germline ends. The PCR was carried out with 60 Vbeta primers and 13 Jbeta primers. Sequenced by immunoSEQ multiplex PCR; TCRdb stores in-frame clones only, minus some. The data show 140,000 to 150,000 clones, roughly 80% seen once. The receptor comes from a middle-aged man in good health and CMV-seropositive. Sequenced input: PBMCs. The rearrangement links TRBV7-2 to TRBJ2-7; a possible D gene is TRBD1 (6 bases). The CDR3 nucleotides read TGTGCCAGCAGCTTTAGGGCCGGGGACAAATCCTACGAGCAGTACTTC. It translates to CASSFRAGDKSYEQYF.